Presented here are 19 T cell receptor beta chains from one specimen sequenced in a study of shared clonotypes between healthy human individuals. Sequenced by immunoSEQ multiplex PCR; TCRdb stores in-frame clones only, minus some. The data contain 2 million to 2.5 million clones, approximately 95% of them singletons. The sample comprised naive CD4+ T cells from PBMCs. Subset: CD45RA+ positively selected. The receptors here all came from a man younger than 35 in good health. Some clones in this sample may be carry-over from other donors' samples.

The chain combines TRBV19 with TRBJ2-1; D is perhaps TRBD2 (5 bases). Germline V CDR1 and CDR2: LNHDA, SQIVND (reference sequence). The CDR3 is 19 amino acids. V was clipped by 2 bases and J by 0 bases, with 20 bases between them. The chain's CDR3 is CASSISGMSGSSSYNEQFF. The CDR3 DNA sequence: TGTGCCAGTAGTATATCGGGGATGAGCGGCTCTAGCTCCTACAATGAGCAGTTCTTC.

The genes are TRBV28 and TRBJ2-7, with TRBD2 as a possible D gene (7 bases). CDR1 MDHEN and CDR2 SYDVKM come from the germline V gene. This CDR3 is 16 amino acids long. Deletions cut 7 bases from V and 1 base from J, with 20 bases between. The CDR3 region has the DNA TGTGCCAGCACTCCCGCGTATGGGGGGGCGTCCTACGAGCAGTACTTC. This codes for CASTPAYGGASYEQYF.

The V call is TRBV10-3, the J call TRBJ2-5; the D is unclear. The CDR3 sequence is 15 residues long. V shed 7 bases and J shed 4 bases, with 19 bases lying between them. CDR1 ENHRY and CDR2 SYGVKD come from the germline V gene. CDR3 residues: CAITHLEGPRETQYF. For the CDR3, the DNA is TGTGCCATCACCCACCTTGAAGGTCCGAGAGAGACCCAGTACTTC.

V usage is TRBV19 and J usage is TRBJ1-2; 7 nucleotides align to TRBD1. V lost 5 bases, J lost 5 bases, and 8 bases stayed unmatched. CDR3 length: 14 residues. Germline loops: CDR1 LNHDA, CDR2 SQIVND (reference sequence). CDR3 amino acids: CASSQGTAQYGYTF. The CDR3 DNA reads TGTGCCAGTAGTCAGGGGACAGCCCAGTATGGCTACACCTTC.

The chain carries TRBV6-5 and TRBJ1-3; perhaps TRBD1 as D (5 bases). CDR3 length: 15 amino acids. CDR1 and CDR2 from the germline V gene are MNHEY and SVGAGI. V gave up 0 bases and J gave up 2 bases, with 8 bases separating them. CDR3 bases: TGTGCCAGCAGTTACTCTTCGGGGGCTGGAAACACCATATATTTT. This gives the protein CASSYSSGAGNTIYF.

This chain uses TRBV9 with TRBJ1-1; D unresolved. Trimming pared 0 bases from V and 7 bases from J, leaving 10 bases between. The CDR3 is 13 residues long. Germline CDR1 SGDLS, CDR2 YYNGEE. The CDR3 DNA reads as TGTGCCAGCAGCGTAGTGGGCGCTAGTGAAGCTTTCTTT. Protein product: CASSVVGASEAFF.

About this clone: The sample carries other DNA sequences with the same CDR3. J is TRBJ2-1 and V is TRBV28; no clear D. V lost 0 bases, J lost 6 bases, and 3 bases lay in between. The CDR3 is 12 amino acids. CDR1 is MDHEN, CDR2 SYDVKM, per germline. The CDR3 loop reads CASSLWSNEQFF. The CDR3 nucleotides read TGTGCCAGCAGTTTATGGAGCAATGAGCAGTTCTTC.

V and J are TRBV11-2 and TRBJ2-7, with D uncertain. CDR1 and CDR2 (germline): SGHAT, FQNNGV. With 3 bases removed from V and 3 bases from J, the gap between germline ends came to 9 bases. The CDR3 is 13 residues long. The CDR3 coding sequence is TGTGCCAGCAGCTTTAGGCGGAACTACGAGCAGTACTTC. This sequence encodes CASSFRRNYEQYF.

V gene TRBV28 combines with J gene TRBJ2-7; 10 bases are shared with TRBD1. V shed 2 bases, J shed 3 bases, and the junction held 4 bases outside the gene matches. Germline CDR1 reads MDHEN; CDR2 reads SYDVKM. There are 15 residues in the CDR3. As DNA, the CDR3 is TGTGCCAGCAGTTTACCCGGACAGGGGGTCTACGAGCAGTACTTC. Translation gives CASSLPGQGVYEQYF.

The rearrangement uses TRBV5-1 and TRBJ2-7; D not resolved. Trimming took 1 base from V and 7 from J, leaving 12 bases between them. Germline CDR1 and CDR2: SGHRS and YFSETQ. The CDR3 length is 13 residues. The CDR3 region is CASSLLSGLEQYF. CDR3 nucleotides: TGCGCCAGCAGCTTGTTGTCGGGCCTGGAGCAGTACTTC.

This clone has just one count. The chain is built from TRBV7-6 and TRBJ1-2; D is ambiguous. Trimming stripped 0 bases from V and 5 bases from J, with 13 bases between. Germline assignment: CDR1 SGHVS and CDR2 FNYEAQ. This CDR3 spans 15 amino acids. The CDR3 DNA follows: TGTGCCAGCAGCTTAGCGGAAGCTACCCCTTATGGCTACACCTTC. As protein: CASSLAEATPYGYTF.

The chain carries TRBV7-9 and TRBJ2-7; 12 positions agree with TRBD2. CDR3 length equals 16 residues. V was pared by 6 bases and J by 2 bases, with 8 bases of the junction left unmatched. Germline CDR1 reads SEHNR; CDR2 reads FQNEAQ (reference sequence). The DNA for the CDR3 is TGTGCCAGCAGGGACGGGACTAGCGGGCGGGCCTACGAGCAGTACTTC. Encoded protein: CASRDGTSGRAYEQYF.

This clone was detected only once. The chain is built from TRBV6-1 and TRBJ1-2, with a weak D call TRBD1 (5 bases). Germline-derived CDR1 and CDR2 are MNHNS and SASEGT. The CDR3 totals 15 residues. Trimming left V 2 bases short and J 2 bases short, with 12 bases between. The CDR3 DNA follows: TGTGCCAGCAGTGAAATAGGGCAGGGCAACTATGGCTACACCTTC. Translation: CASSEIGQGNYGYTF.

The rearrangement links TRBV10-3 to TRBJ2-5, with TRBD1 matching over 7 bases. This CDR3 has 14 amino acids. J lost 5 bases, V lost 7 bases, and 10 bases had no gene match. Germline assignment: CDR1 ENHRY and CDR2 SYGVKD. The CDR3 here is CAIKGTARGETQYF. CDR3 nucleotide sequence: TGTGCCATCAAAGGGACAGCCCGAGGGGAGACCCAGTACTTC.

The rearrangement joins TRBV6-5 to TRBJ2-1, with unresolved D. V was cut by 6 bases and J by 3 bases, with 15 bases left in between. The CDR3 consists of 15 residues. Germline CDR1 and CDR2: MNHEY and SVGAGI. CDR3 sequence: CASRSLTTFYNEQFF. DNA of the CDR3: TGTGCCAGCAGATCACTCACTACATTCTACAATGAGCAGTTCTTC.

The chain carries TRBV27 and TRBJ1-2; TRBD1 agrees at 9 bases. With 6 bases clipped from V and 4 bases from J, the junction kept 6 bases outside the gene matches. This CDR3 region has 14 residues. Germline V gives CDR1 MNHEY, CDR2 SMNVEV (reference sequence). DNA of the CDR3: TGTGCCAGCAGACGGACAGGGGATCCCTATGGCTACACCTTC. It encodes CASRRTGDPYGYTF.

CDR3 DNA: TGTGCCAGCAGCTTAGTTGGGGGGAAAGAGACCCAGTACTTC. This translates into CASSLVGGKETQYF. This chain connects TRBV7-9 to TRBJ2-5; tentatively, D is TRBD2 (6 bases). This CDR3 is 14 amino acids long. The V gene lost 1 base and the J gene lost 3 bases, with 9 bases spanning the gap. Germline CDR1 reads SEHNR; CDR2 reads FQNEAQ (reference sequence).

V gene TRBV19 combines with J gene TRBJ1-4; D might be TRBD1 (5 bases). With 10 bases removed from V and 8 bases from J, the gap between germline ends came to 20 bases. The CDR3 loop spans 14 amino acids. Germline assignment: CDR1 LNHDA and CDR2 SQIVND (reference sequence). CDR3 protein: CATQARGEWEKLFF. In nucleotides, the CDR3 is TGTGCCACCCAGGCTCGGGGGGAATGGGAAAAACTGTTTTTT. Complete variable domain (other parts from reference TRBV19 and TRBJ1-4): DGGITQSPKYLFRKEGQNVTLSCEQNLNHDAMYWYRQDPGQGLRLIYYSQIVNDFQKGDIAEGYSVSREKKESFPLTVTSAQKNPTAFYLCATQARGEWEKLFFGSGTQLSVL.

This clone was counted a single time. CDR3 in amino acids: CAISWRRAGDSTGELFF. CDR3 DNA: TGTGCCATCAGTTGGCGGAGAGCGGGAGACAGTACCGGGGAGCTGTTTTTT. The rearrangement joins TRBV10-3 to TRBJ2-2; 8 bases agree with TRBD2. Trimming removed 5 bases from V and 5 bases from J; junction bases left unmatched: 13. The germline CDR1 and CDR2 sequences are ENHRY and SYGVKD. The CDR3 covers 17 residues.